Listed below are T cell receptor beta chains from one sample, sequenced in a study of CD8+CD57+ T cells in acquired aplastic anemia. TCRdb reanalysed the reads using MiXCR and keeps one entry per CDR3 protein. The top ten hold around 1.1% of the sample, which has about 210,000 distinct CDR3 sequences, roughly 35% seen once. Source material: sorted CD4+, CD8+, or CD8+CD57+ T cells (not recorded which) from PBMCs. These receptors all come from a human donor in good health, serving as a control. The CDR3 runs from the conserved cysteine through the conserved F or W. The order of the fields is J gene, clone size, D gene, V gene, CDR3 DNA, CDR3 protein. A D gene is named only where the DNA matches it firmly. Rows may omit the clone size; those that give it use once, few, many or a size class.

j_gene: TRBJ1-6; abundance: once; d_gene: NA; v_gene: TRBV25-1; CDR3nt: TGTGCCAGCAGTGAATTTAGGGCAGGGACTAATTCACCCCTCCACTTT; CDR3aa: CASSEFRAGTNSPLHF
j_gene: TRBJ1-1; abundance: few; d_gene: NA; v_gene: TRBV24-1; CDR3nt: TGTGCCACCAGCCGGGGGGCGGGAACTGAAGCTTTCTTT; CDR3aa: CATSRGAGTEAFF
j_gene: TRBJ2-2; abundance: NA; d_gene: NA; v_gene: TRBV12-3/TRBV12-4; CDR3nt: TGTGCCAGCAGTCCCCCAGAATCTAGCGAACCTTACTATAGGGAGCTGTTTTTT; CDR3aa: CASSPPESSEPYYRELFF
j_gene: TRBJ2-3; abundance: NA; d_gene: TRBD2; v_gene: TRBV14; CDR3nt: TGTGCCAGCAGCCAAGAAAGTTTCGCTAGCGGGGGGGGTACCACAGATACGCAGTATTTT; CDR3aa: CASSQESFASGGGTTDTQYF
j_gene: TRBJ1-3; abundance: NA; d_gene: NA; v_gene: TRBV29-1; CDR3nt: TGCAGCGTAGCCGGGACACGGGAAGGAAACACCATATATTTT; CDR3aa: CSVAGTREGNTIYF
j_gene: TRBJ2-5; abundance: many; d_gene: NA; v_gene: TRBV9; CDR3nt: TGTGCCAGCAGCGTAGCCCGGATGGGACAAGAGACCCAGTACTTC; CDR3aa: CASSVARMGQETQYF
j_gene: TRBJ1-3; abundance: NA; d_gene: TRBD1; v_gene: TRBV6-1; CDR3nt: TGTGCCAGCACACGGACAGGGGGTCGCTCTGGAAACACCATATATTTT; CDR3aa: CASTRTGGRSGNTIYF
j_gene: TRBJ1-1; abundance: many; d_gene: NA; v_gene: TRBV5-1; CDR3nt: TGCGCCAGCAGCTTGATGCCAGCCATAGACACTGAAGCTTTCTTT; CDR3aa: CASSLMPAIDTEAFF
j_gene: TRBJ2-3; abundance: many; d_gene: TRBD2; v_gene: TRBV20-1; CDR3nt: TGCAGTGCCGGAGGACTAGCGGGCACAGATACGCAGTATTTT; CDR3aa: CSAGGLAGTDTQYF
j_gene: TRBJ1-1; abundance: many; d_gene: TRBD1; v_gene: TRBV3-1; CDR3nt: TGTGCCAGCAGCCAGGCGGACAGGGAAGCTTTCTTT; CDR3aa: CASSQADREAFF
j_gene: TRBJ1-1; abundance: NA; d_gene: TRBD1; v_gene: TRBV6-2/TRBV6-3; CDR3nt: TGTGCCAGCAGTTACCGAACTCCGGGACAGGGGGCTTATGGTATGAACACTGAAGCTTTCTTT; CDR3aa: CASSYRTPGQGAYGMNTEAFF
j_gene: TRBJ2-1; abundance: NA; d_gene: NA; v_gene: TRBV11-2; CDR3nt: TGTGCCAGCAGCCGGCAGGGGTTAGGGACCGGGAACAATGAGCAGTTCTTC; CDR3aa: CASSRQGLGTGNNEQFF
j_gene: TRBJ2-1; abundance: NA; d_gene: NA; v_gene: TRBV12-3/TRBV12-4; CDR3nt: TGTGCCAGCAGTCGACTTTACAATGAGCAGTTCTTC; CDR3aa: CASSRLYNEQFF
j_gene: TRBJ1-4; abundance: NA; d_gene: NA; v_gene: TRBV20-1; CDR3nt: TGCAGTGCTAGTAGGTATTTAGTACAGAATAATGAAAAACTGTTTTTT; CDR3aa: CSASRYLVQNNEKLFF
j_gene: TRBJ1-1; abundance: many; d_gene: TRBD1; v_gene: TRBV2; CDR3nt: TGTGCCAGCAGAGGGACAGCGTTCCTGGAAGCTTTCTTT; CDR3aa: CASRGTAFLEAFF
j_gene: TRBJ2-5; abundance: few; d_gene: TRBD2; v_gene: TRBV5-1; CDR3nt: TGCGCCAGCAGCTTGGTTGGGGGGGGGTCCCAAGAGACCCAGTACTTC; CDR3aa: CASSLVGGGSQETQYF
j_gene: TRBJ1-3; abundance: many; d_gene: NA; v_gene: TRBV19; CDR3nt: TGTGCCAGTAGTGCCACACTCTCTGGAAACACCATATATTTT; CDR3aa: CASSATLSGNTIYF
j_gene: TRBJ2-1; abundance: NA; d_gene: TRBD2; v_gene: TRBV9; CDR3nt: TGCGCCAGCAGCCCTTTTATAGCGGGAGGGCCTAGTGAGCAGTTCTTC; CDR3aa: CASSPFIAGGPSEQFF
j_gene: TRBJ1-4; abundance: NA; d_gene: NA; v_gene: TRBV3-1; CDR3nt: TGTGCCAGCAGCCAAGAGGGGCGTAAACTGTTTTTT; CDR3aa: CASSQEGRKLFF
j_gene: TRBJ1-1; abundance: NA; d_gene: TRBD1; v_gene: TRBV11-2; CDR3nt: TGTGCCAGCCGCTCAGGAGGACAGGGCAGGAACACTGAAGCTTTCTTT; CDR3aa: CASRSGGQGRNTEAFF
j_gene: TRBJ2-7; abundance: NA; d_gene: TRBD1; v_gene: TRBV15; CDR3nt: TGTGCCACCAGCAGAGATATAAGTGGACAGGGCCCCGAGCAGTACTTC; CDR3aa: CATSRDISGQGPEQYF
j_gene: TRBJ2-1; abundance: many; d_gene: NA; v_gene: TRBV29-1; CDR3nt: TGCAGCGCGACCCACGAGAGGGACTCCCTTCCGTTCTTC; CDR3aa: CSATHERDSLPFF
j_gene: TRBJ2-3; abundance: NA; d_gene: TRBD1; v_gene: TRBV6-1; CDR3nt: TGTGCCAGCAGTATACAGGGGGTCGCAGATACGCGGTATTTT; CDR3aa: CASSIQGVADTRYF
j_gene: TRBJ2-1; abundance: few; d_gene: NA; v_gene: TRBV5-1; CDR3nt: TGCGCCAGCAGTACAGTAGAAAATGAGCAGTTCTTC; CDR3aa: CASSTVENEQFF
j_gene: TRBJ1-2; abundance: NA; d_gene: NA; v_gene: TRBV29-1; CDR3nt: TGCAGCGTTGAAGTAGGGTCAGTGCACTATGGCTACACCTTC; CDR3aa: CSVEVGSVHYGYTF
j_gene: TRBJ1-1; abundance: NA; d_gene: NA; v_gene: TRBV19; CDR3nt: TGTGCCAGTAGTATATCTGGGGGAGGAACTGAAGCTTTCTTT; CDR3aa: CASSISGGGTEAFF
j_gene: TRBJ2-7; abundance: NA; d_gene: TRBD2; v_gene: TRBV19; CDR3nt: TGTGCCAGTAGTATCGTAGCGGGGGCCTACGAGCAGTACTTC; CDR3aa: CASSIVAGAYEQYF
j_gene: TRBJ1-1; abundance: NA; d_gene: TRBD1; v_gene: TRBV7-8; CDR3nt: TGTGCCAGCAGCGGGACAGGGGGCGGATACACTGAAGCTTTCTTT; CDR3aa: CASSGTGGGYTEAFF
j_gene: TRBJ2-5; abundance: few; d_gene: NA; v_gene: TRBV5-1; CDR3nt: TGCGCCAGCAGCTTGGCCGTGCCACCGCAAGAGACCCAGTACTTC; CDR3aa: CASSLAVPPQETQYF
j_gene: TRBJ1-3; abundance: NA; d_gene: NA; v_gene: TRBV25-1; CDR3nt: TGTGCCAGCAGCCCGACAGGTTTCTCTGGAAACACCATATATTTT; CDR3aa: CASSPTGFSGNTIYF
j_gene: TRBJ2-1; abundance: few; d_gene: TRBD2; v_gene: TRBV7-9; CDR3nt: TGTGCCAGCAGCTTAGGTGGGCTAGCGGGGACCTACAATGAGCAGTTCTTC; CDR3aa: CASSLGGLAGTYNEQFF
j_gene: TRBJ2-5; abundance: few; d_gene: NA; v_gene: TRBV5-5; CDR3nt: TGTGCCAGCAGCTTTTATGAAGAGACCCAGTACTTC; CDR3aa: CASSFYEETQYF
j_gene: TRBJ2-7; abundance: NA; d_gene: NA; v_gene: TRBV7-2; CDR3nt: TGTGCCAGCAGCCCTAGAGACAGAGCAGGGTTCAAGGGCTACGAGCAGTACTTC; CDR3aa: CASSPRDRAGFKGYEQYF
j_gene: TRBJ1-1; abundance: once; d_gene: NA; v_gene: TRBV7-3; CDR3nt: TGTGCCAGCAGCTTAATTCGGGGAACTGAAGCCTTCTTT; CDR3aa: CASSLIRGTEAFF
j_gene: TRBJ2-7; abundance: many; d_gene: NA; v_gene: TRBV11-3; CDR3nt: TGTGCCAGCAGCCCGCGGGACAGTGCCTACGAGCAGTACTTC; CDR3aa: CASSPRDSAYEQYF
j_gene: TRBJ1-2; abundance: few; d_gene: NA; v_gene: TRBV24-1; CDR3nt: TGTGCCACCGGAGATAACTATGGCTACACCTTC; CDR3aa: CATGDNYGYTF
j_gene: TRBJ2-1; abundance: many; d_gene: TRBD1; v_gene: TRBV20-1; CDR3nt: TGCAGTCCATCTGAGGGGGCGCGGATCCGGTTCTTC; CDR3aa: CSPSEGARIRFF
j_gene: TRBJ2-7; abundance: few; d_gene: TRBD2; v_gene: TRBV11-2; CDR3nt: TGTGCCAGCAGCTCCTTTAGCGGGAGGAATGCCTACGAGCAGTACTTC; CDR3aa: CASSSFSGRNAYEQYF
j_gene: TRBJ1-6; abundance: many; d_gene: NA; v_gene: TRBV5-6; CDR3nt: TGTGCCAGCAGCCTAGGGACGGCACATAATTCACCCCTCCACTTT; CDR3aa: CASSLGTAHNSPLHF
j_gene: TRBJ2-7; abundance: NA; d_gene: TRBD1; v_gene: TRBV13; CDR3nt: TGTGCCAGCAGCTCCTACAGGGGCTCAGCCTACGAGCAGTACTTC; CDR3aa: CASSSYRGSAYEQYF
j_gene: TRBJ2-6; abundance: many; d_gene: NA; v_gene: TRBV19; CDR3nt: TGTGCCAGTATGGGGGAGTGGTCTGGGGCCAACGTCCTGACTTTC; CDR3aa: CASMGEWSGANVLTF
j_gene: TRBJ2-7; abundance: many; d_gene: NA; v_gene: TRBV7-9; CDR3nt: TGTGCCAGCAGCTTTGTCCCAACTAGTAACCTCTACGAGCAGTACTTC; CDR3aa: CASSFVPTSNLYEQYF
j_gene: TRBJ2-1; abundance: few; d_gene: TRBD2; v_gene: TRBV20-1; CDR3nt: TGCAGTGCTGGATCACAGCGGGGGGATTCCTACAATGAGCAGTTCTTC; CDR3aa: CSAGSQRGDSYNEQFF
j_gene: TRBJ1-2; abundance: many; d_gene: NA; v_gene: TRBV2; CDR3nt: TGTGCCAGCAGGGCTCAGGGGAGTTATGGCTACACCTTC; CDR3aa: CASRAQGSYGYTF
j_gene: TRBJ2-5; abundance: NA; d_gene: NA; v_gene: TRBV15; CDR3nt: TGTGCCACCAGCAGAGAAGGACAGAAAGCGGCCCAGTACTTC; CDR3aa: CATSREGQKAAQYF
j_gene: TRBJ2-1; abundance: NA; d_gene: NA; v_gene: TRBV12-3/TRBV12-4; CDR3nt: TGTGCCAGCAAACCCGATCGGACACAGTTCAACAATGAGCAGTTCTTC; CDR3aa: CASKPDRTQFNNEQFF
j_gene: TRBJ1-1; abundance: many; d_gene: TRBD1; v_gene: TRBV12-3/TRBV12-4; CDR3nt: TGTGCCAGCAGTTTAAGAAGGGGGCCTGAAGCTTTCTTT; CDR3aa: CASSLRRGPEAFF
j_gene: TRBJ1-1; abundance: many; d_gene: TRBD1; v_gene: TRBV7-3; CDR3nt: TGTGCCAGCAGCTCCGGACAGGGGGCATACACTGAAGCTTTCTTT; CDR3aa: CASSSGQGAYTEAFF
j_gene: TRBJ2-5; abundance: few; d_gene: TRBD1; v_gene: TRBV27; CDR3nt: TGTGCCAGCACCAAAATCTCCGGACAGGGCCAAGAGACCCAGTACTTC; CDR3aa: CASTKISGQGQETQYF
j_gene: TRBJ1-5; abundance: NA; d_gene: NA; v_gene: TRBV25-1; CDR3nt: TGTGCCAGCAGTGGTCCACCCCGGGGGAATAGCAATCAGCCCCAGCATTTT; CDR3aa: CASSGPPRGNSNQPQHF
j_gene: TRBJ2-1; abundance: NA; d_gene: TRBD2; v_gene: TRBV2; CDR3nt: TGTGCCAGCTCACCACAACTAGCGGGAGCTAATGAGCAGTTCTTC; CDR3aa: CASSPQLAGANEQFF
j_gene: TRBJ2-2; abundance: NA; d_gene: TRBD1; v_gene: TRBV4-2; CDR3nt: TGTGCCAGCAGCCAATCTATCGGACAGGCGAACACCGGGGAGCTGTTTTTT; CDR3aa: CASSQSIGQANTGELFF
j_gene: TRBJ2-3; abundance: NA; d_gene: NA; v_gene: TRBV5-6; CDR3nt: TGTGCCAGCAGCTCCCCCGGGGACTGGGGGCGTTTTATGTATTTT; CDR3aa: CASSSPGDWGRFMYF
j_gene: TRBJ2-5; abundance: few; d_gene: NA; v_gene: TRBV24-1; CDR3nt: TGTGCCACCAGTGACTCGACAGCCTACCAAGAGACCCAGTACTTC; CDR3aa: CATSDSTAYQETQYF
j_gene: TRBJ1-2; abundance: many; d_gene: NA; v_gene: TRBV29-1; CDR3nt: TGCAGCGTTGACAGGGATAGCTATGGCTACACCTTC; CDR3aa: CSVDRDSYGYTF